This TCR beta chain was sequenced in a study of STAT5B mutations in CD4+ large granular lymphocyte leukemia. Overall study findings and caveats: Without putative leukemic clones, patient CD4-sorted repertoires remained more clonal than healthy CD4+ repertoires. Main leukemic clonotypes were patient-specific, but more than 20% appeared at low frequency elsewhere.

Sequenced by immunoSEQ multiplex PCR; TCRdb stores in-frame clones only, minus some. This table has roughly 36,000 clones, over 65% appearing once. A remark on this clone: Its antigen is not known.

Control samples were healthy donors' buffy coats. The sequenced sample consisted of CD4+ T cells from blood buffy coats. The clonotype originates from a human donor in good health.

The CDR3 sequence is CAWSPLDRGGNEQFF. In DNA form, the CDR3 reads TGTGCCTGGAGTCCACTGGACAGGGGGGGAAATGAGCAGTTCTTC. The chain links TRBV30 to TRBJ2-1, with TRBD1 matching over 10 bases. Germline V gene lookup returns CDR1 GTSNPN and CDR2 SVGIG (reference sequence). V lost 2 bases and J lost 7; bases outside the gene matches: 8. This CDR3 spans 15 amino acids. The complete variable domain, with remaining parts taken from reference TRBV30 and TRBJ2-1, reads SQTIHQWPATLVQPVGSPLSLECTVEGTSNPNLYWYRQAAGRGLQLLFYSVGIGQISSEVPQNLSASRPQDRQFILSSKKLLLSDSGFYLCAWSPLDRGGNEQFFGPGTRLTVL.